The T cell receptor (beta chain) under discussion was sequenced for a study of early T cells in non-severe SARS-CoV-2 infection. Study information: The authors sequenced bulk RNA from unsorted whole blood, leaving chains unpaired.

Individual cDNA molecules each received unique molecular identifiers attached to them. In TCRdb, the 5' RACE reads were re-called with MiXCR into one record per CDR3 protein. The sample lists roughly 50,000 distinct CDR3 sequences, less than 9.5% occurring once. Study results and limitations: Matching against VDJdb likely underestimated virus-specific expansions, favoring anti-spike CD8.

This clonotype has more than one count but fewer than ten. Its target is not known. Sequences were obtained from whole blood. The sequence came from an adult who was a healthcare worker with PCR-confirmed SARS-CoV-2 infection or an uninfected control (not recorded which).

CDR3 nucleotide sequence: TGTGCCAGCAGCCTCAAGGGCGGGGGCCATTCTGGGCAGTTCTTC. Translated, it gives CASSLKGGGHSGQFF. The chain carries TRBV3-1 and TRBJ2-1, with D maybe TRBD2 (7 bases). Germline V gene data show CDR1 as LGHDT and CDR2 as YNNKEL (reference sequence). This CDR3 contains 15 residues. The V gene lost 4 bases and the J gene lost 12 bases, with 22 bases spanning the gap.